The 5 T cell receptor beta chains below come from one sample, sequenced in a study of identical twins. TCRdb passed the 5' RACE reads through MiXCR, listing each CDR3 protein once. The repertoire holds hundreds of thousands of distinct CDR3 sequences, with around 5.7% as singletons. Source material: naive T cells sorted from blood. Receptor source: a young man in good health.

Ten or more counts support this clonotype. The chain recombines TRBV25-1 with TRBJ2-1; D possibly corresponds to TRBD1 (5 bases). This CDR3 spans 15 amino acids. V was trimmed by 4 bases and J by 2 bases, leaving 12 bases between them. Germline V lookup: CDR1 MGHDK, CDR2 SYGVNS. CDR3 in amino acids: CASSGTGSPYNEQFF. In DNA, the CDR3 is TGTGCCAGCAGTGGAACAGGTTCCCCCTACAATGAGCAGTTCTTC.

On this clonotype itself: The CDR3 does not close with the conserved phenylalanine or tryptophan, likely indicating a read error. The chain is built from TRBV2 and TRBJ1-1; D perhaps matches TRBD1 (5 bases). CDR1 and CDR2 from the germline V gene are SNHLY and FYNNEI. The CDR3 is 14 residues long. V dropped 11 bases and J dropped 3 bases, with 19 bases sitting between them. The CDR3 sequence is CASKGLVADTEAFY. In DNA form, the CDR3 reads TGTGCCTCCAAGGGACTAGTTGCGGACACTGAAGCTTTCTAT.

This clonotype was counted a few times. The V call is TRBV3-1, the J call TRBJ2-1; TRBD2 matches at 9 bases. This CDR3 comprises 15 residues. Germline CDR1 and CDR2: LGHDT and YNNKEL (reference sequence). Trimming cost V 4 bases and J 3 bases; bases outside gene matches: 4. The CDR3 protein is CASSPVSGSYNEQFF. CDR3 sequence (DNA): TGTGCCAGCAGCCCCGTTAGCGGGAGCTACAATGAGCAGTTCTTC.

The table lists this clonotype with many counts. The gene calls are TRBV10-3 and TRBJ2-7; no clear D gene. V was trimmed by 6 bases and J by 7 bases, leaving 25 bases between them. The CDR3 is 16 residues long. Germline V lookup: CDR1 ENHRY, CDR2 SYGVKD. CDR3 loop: CAIRSAASRQTDEQYF. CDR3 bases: TGTGCCATCAGGTCTGCGGCTTCGCGGCAGACTGATGAGCAGTACTTC.

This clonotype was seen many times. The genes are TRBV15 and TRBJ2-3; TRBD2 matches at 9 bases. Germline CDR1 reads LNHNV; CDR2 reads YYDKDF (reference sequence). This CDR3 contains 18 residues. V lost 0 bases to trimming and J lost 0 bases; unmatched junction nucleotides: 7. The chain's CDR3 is CATSRDEASGASTDTQYF. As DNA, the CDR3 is TGTGCCACCAGCAGAGACGAAGCTAGCGGGGCTAGCACAGATACGCAGTATTTT.